This passage covers 24 T cell receptor beta chains from one sample sequenced in a study of T-cell reconstitution after alpha-beta-depleted transplantation in children. Unique molecular identifiers featured in how the TCRbeta library was prepared. TCRdb reanalysed the PCR reads using MiXCR and keeps one entry per CDR3 protein. Here the sample spans about 980,000 distinct CDR3 sequences, roughly 29% being singletons. The source material was PBMCs, mostly from graft donor cells, sampled 360 days after TCRalphabeta/CD19-depleted stem cell transplant. Receptors were obtained from a boy under two years old who had a stem cell transplant for SCID, so the T cells may come from the graft donor.

The chain uses TRBV27 and TRBJ2-2; D unclear. The CDR3 is made up of 16 amino acids. V dropped 5 bases and J dropped 0 bases, with 13 bases sitting between them. In germline, CDR1 is MNHEY, CDR2 SMNVEV (reference sequence). The CDR3 reads CASSPTWVANTGELFF. In DNA, the CDR3 is TGTGCCAGCAGTCCAACTTGGGTCGCGAACACCGGGGAGCTGTTTTTT.

The chain combines TRBV15 with TRBJ2-7, with 9 bases aligning to TRBD1. Germline assignment: CDR1 LNHNV and CDR2 YYDKDF (reference sequence). This CDR3 region has 14 residues. The V segment lost 5 bases and the J segment 3 bases; nucleotides outside the gene matches: 5. CDR3 amino acids: CATSPGTGHYEQYF. CDR3 nucleotide sequence: TGTGCCACCAGCCCCGGGACAGGGCACTACGAGCAGTACTTC.

This clonotype was seen a handful of times. The genes are TRBV5-8 and TRBJ2-7; 7 nucleotides align to TRBD1. The CDR3 loop spans 13 amino acids. J gave up 7 bases and V 7 bases, and 11 bases lay outside the gene matches. CDR1 SGHTS and CDR2 YDEGEE come from the germline V gene. CDR3 DNA sequence: TGTGCCAGCGGATCAGACAGGGATGAAGAGCAGTACTTC. Its protein product is CASGSDRDEEQYF. The full variable domain, in which reference TRBV5-8 and TRBJ2-7 provide the parts outside the CDR3, is EAGVTQSPTHLIKTRGQQATLRCSPISGHTSVYWYQQALGLGLQFLLWYDEGEERNRGNFPPRFSGRQFPNYSSELNVNALELEDSALYLCASGSDRDEEQYFGPGTRLTVT.

This clonotype was detected a few times. V gene TRBV3-1 combines with J gene TRBJ2-2; D might be TRBD1 (6 bases). Trimming left V 0 bases short and J 1 base short, with 12 bases between. Germline CDR1 is LGHDT and CDR2 is YNNKEL (reference sequence). This CDR3 comprises 17 residues. The CDR3 nucleotides read TGTGCCAGCAGCCAAGACTGGGGCAGGGGGAACACCGGGGAGCTGTTTTTT. It yields the protein CASSQDWGRGNTGELFF. Based on the CDR3 plus reference TRBV3-1 and TRBJ2-2, the full variable domain is DTAVSQTPKYLVTQMGNDKSIKCEQNLGHDTMYWYKQDSKKFLKIMFSYNNKELIINETVPNRFSPKSPDKAHLNLHINSLELGDSAVYFCASSQDWGRGNTGELFFGEGSRLTVL.

This chain joins TRBV7-9 and TRBJ2-3, with 12 bases matching TRBD1. This CDR3 spans 16 amino acids. CDR1 is SEHNR, CDR2 FQNEAQ, per germline (reference sequence). V was clipped by 6 bases and J by 0 bases; unmatched bases: 4. CDR3 DNA sequence: TGTGCCAGCAGTCCTGGGACAGGGGGCAGCACAGATACGCAGTATTTT. Amino acids: CASSPGTGGSTDTQYF.

This clonotype was detected only a few times. The CDR3 is CAIKAEWDTQYF. CDR3 nucleotide sequence: TGTGCCATCAAGGCAGAGTGGGATACGCAGTATTTT. The chain combines TRBV10-3 with TRBJ2-3; D is unresolved. This CDR3 is 12 amino acids long. The germline V gene has CDR1 ENHRY and CDR2 SYGVKD. Trimming removed 7 bases from V and 6 bases from J, with 11 bases in between.

J is TRBJ2-7 and V is TRBV20-1; 9 bases fit TRBD1. The CDR3 is 16 residues long. The V gene end was trimmed by 5 bases and the J gene end by 1 base; junction bases not matched to a gene: 12. CDR1 is DFQATT, CDR2 SNEGSKA, per germline (reference sequence). CDR3 protein: CSALSRDRVRSYEQYF. In DNA form, the CDR3 reads TGCAGTGCTCTGTCCCGGGACAGGGTTCGGTCCTACGAGCAGTACTTC.

This clonotype was seen at least ten times. The chain employs TRBV2 and TRBJ2-3; D not certain. This CDR3 is 13 amino acids long. Germline lookup yields CDR1 SNHLY and CDR2 FYNNEI. V lost 6 bases, J lost 1 base, and 8 bases lay in between. The CDR3 reads CASRGEGTDTQYF. CDR3 nucleotide sequence: TGTGCCAGCAGGGGTGAGGGCACAGATACGCAGTATTTT. Filled out from reference TRBV2 and TRBJ2-3, the complete variable domain reads EPEVTQTPSHQVTQMGQEVILRCVPISNHLYFYWYRQILGQKVEFLVSFYNNEISEKSEIFDDQFSVERPDGSNFTLKIRSTKLEDSAMYFCASRGEGTDTQYFGPGTRLTVL.

The rearrangement links TRBV4-1 to TRBJ2-5; no firm D call. The CDR3 runs to 14 residues. The V gene's germline CDR1 is MGHRA and CDR2 YSYEKL. V was trimmed by 4 bases and J by 3 bases, leaving 12 bases between them. The chain's CDR3 is CASSPETSEETQYF. Here the CDR3 DNA reads TGCGCCAGCAGCCCTGAGACGTCAGAAGAGACCCAGTACTTC.

This rearrangement joins TRBV12-3 or TRBV12-4 to TRBJ2-1; TRBD1 matches at 12 bases. The ends lost 9 bases at V and 1 base at J; junction bases unmatched: 10. There are 17 residues in the CDR3. CDR3 bases: TGTGCCAGTCAGGGACAGGGGGCACTAATTTCCTACAATGAGCAGTTCTTC. It yields the protein CASQGQGALISYNEQFF.

This chain joins TRBV12-3 or TRBV12-4 and TRBJ1-1; no definite D call. Trimming took off 7 bases at V and 5 bases at J, with 23 bases between the two ends. The CDR3 is 16 residues long. The CDR3 region has the DNA TGTGCCAGCACCCGAGGTCCGGCCGGGTTGATTACTGAAGCTTTCTTT. This encodes CASTRGPAGLITEAFF.

This clonotype was detected a few times. This chain connects TRBV12-3 or TRBV12-4 to TRBJ2-7; 11 bases are shared with TRBD2. CDR3 length equals 15 residues. V lost 5 bases, J lost 6 bases, and 9 bases stayed unmatched. CDR3 loop: CASSPIAGGRSEQYF. The CDR3 bases are TGTGCCAGCAGTCCTATAGCGGGGGGGAGGTCCGAGCAGTACTTC.

This chain joins TRBV27 and TRBJ2-7; tentatively, D is TRBD1 (6 bases). Trimming took off 7 bases at V and 3 bases at J, with 10 bases between the two ends. Germline lookup yields CDR1 MNHEY and CDR2 SMNVEV (reference sequence). This CDR3 contains 12 residues. The CDR3 sequence is CASKGTHYEQYF. In DNA form, the CDR3 reads TGTGCCAGCAAAGGGACACACTACGAGCAGTACTTC.

This clonotype came up a few times. The chain couples TRBV6-6 to TRBJ1-5; D uncertain. Per the germline V gene, CDR1 is MNHNY and CDR2 is SVGAGI (reference sequence). The ends were cut back, 5 bases at V and 5 bases at J, with 10 bases in the middle. This CDR3 spans 13 amino acids. CDR3 in amino acids: CASSPKVYQPQHF. The CDR3 DNA sequence: TGTGCCAGCAGTCCTAAAGTGTATCAGCCCCAGCATTTT.

This clonotype was seen a few times. The chain joins TRBV5-1 to TRBJ2-3; D gene uncertain. V lost 7 bases, J lost 4 bases, and 13 bases lay in between. Looked up from germline, CDR1 is SGHRS and CDR2 is YFSETQ. The CDR3 totals 13 residues. CDR3 DNA: TGCGCCAGCGCCATTATGAACGCAGATACGCAGTATTTT. It specifies CASAIMNADTQYF.

This chain links TRBV4-2 with TRBJ1-1; unclear D gene. Trimming left V 0 bases short and J 2 bases short, with 13 bases between. CDR1 is LGHNA and CDR2 is YNFKEQ in the germline V gene. The CDR3 is 16 amino acids. CDR3 sequence (DNA): TGTGCCAGCAGCCAAGAGAAGGCACGGGATAACACTGAAGCTTTCTTT. It is translated as CASSQEKARDNTEAFF.

This clonotype came up a few times. The chain has TRBV5-1 and TRBJ2-3; D uncertain. Germline assignment: CDR1 SGHRS and CDR2 YFSETQ. V lost 2 bases and J lost 0, with 13 bases in between. This CDR3 comprises 16 residues. The CDR3 sequence is CASSFLPAPSTDTQYF. The CDR3 DNA sequence: TGCGCCAGCAGCTTCTTACCCGCCCCCAGCACAGATACGCAGTATTTT.

The sample holds a few counts of this clonotype. The chain carries TRBV12-3 or TRBV12-4 and TRBJ2-7, with a possible D match to TRBD1 (5 bases). The CDR3 is 16 amino acids. The V gene lost 3 bases and the J gene lost 2 bases, with 17 bases spanning the gap. The CDR3 sequence: CASSLALTGDAYEQYF. The CDR3, as DNA: TGTGCCAGCAGTTTGGCCCTAACAGGTGATGCCTACGAGCAGTACTTC.

In this sample, this clonotype turned up many times. J is TRBJ2-7 and V is TRBV5-1; D may be TRBD1 (7 bases). The CDR3 covers 14 residues. CDR1 SGHRS and CDR2 YFSETQ come from the germline V gene. V gave up 5 bases and J gave up 3 bases, with 15 bases separating them. The CDR3 bases are TGCGCCAGCAGTCCCCGACAGGGAGGCTACGAGCAGTACTTC. Protein sequence: CASSPRQGGYEQYF. The full variable domain, with the rest looked up from reference TRBV5-1 and TRBJ2-7, is KAGVTQTPRYLIKTRGQQVTLSCSPISGHRSVSWYQQTPGQGLQFLFEYFSETQRNKGNFPGRFSGRQFSNSRSEMNVSTLELGDSALYLCASSPRQGGYEQYFGPGTRLTVT.

The rearrangement uses TRBV12-3 or TRBV12-4 and TRBJ1-1; D is perhaps TRBD1 (5 bases). The CDR3 contains 13 residues. V lost 6 bases, J lost 3 bases, and 11 bases lay in between. DNA for the CDR3: TGTGCCAGCAGCAGCAGGGAATACACTGAAGCTTTCTTT. Encoded protein: CASSSREYTEAFF.

The rearrangement uses TRBV5-1 and TRBJ2-7; D unclear. Germline CDR1 SGHRS, CDR2 YFSETQ. This CDR3 is 12 amino acids long. Trimming took 5 bases from V and 2 from J, leaving 8 bases between them. CDR3 nucleotide sequence: TGCGCCAGCAGGGGTGCAGCCTACGAGCAGTACTTC. Translation: CASRGAAYEQYF.

The J gene is TRBJ2-1, the V gene TRBV6-5; D not resolved. Germline-derived CDR1 and CDR2 are MNHEY and SVGAGI. Trimming left V 0 bases short and J 4 bases short, with 7 bases between. The CDR3 loop spans 14 amino acids. The CDR3 loop reads CASSYSDGYNEQFF. In nucleotides, the CDR3 is TGTGCCAGCAGTTACTCAGACGGATACAATGAGCAGTTCTTC.

This clonotype was counted between two and nine times. The V call is TRBV18, the J call TRBJ1-1; a weak D match, TRBD1 (6 bases). CDR1 KGHSH and CDR2 LQKENI come from the germline V gene. The V end was cut by 3 bases, the J end by 0 bases, with 17 bases between. This CDR3 spans 17 amino acids. In DNA form, the CDR3 reads TGTGCCAGCTCACCTCTCGATTTACAGGGAGTGAACACTGAAGCTTTCTTT. This gives the protein CASSPLDLQGVNTEAFF.

This clonotype was seen a few times. This rearrangement joins TRBV4-3 to TRBJ2-2; 11 bases map to TRBD1. The V gene end was trimmed by 4 bases and the J gene end by 10 bases; junction bases not matched to a gene: 5. The CDR3 has 14 amino acids. Per germline, CDR1 LGHNA and CDR2 YSLEER. The CDR3: CASSPRDRGTELFF. Here the CDR3 DNA reads TGCGCCAGCAGCCCACGGGACAGGGGGACGGAGCTGTTTTTT.